A selection of T cell receptor beta chains follows, all from one sample in a study of neoadjuvant anti-PD-1 for oral cavity cancer. The assay was immunoSEQ multiplex PCR, and TCRdb's table has in-frame clones only and misses some. This sample carries tens of thousands of clones, 27% of them seen once, and the ten largest clones take roughly 15%. Material: tumor tissue, obtained after nivolumab (anti-PD-1) treatment. The receptors shown here come from a person aged 40-85 years with oral cavity squamous cell carcinoma. The CDR3 runs from the conserved cysteine through the conserved F or W. Fields, in order: clone size, J gene, D gene, V gene, CDR3 protein, CDR3 DNA. D genes are given only for firm matches. Clone size, where shown, is once, few, many, or a class for clones that have expanded.

NA,TRBJ1-1,NA,TRBV9,CASSASNLNTEAFF,TGTGCCAGCAGCGCTTCGAACCTGAACACTGAAGCTTTCTTT
NA,TRBJ2-7,TRBD2,TRBV5-1,CASSRGGLAGGAGYEQYF,TGCGCCAGCAGCAGGGGAGGACTAGCGGGAGGGGCAGGGTACGAGCAGTACTTC
NA,TRBJ1-2,NA,TRBV19,CASSVDRGYGYTF,TGTGCCAGTAGTGTGGACAGAGGCTATGGCTACACCTTC
NA,TRBJ2-2,NA,TRBV11-2,CASSFAQGVTGELFF,TGTGCCAGCAGCTTTGCGCAGGGAGTAACCGGGGAGCTGTTTTTT
NA,TRBJ1-1,NA,TRBV12-5,CASGPGLWDTEAFF,TGTGCTAGTGGTCCAGGGCTATGGGACACTGAAGCTTTCTTT
NA,TRBJ2-3,NA,TRBV25-1,CASSATSTDTQYF,TGTGCCAGCAGTGCGACTAGCACAGATACGCAGTATTTT
NA,TRBJ1-1,NA,TRBV28,CASRIYRRGMVF,TGTGCCAGCAGAATTTACAGGCGCGGGATGGTCTTT
many,TRBJ2-3,TRBD2,TRBV7-7,CASSLGTSGGTDTQYF,TGTGCTAGCAGCTTAGGGACTAGCGGGGGCACAGATACGCAGTATTTT
many,TRBJ2-3,TRBD1,TRBV6-4,CASRGQGDTDTQYF,TGTGCCAGCAGGGGACAGGGTGACACAGATACGCAGTATTTT
NA,TRBJ1-2,NA,TRBV7-8,CASSLGWDFRGANYGYTF,TGTGCCAGCAGCTTAGGGTGGGACTTCCGAGGAGCTAACTATGGCTACACCTTC
few,TRBJ1-6,NA,TRBV10-3,CAISEPQPVAPLHF,TGTGCCATCAGTGAGCCTCAACCTGTAGCACCCCTCCACTTT
many,TRBJ2-3,TRBD2,TRBV30,CAWSGVAGTTDTQYF,TGTGCCTGGAGTGGGGTAGCGGGGACCACAGATACGCAGTATTTT
many,TRBJ1-1,NA,TRBV6-1,CASSEQLSETEAFF,TGTGCCAGCAGTGAACAATTATCGGAGACTGAAGCTTTCTTT
NA,TRBJ2-2,NA,TRBV7-6,CASRLSQGTPTGELFF,TGTGCCAGCAGACTTTCCCAAGGGACTCCCACCGGGGAGCTGTTTTTT
NA,TRBJ1-5,NA,TRBV30,CAWSSQNPPGTQPQHF,TGTGCCTGGAGTAGTCAGAATCCCCCCGGGACTCAGCCCCAGCATTTT
NA,TRBJ2-1,NA,TRBV21-1,CASSKPCQVRQGYNEQFF,TGTGCCAGCAGCAAACCTTGCCAGGTCCGACAGGGATACAATGAGCAGTTCTTC
NA,TRBJ2-7,TRBD1,TRBV9,CASSLTGGYEQYF,TGTGCCAGCAGCCTCACAGGGGGCTACGAGCAGTACTTC
many,TRBJ1-2,NA,TRBV28,CASSPTGNYGYTF,TGTGCCAGCAGCCCTACAGGGAACTATGGCTACACCTTC
NA,TRBJ2-1,NA,TRBV4-2,CASSQIVSESHNEQFF,TGTGCCAGCAGCCAAATAGTTAGTGAGTCCCACAATGAGCAGTTCTTC
NA,TRBJ2-4,NA,TRBV28,CAIQTQGAKNIQYF,TGTGCCATCCAAACTCAGGGAGCCAAAAACATTCAGTACTTC
NA,TRBJ2-7,NA,TRBV28,CASRGETSSSYEQYF,TGTGCCAGCAGAGGTGAAACTTCTAGCTCCTACGAGCAGTACTTC
NA,TRBJ2-7,TRBD2,TRBV2,CASTDTSGRHPGDEQYF,TGTGCCAGCACCGACACTAGCGGGAGGCACCCGGGGGACGAGCAGTACTTC
few,TRBJ2-7,NA,TRBV2,CASNAAGTPYEQYF,TGTGCCAGCAATGCTGCAGGGACGCCCTACGAGCAGTACTTC
once,TRBJ1-2,NA,TRBV18,CASSPSQFDYGYTF,TGTGCCAGCTCACCAAGCCAGTTTGACTATGGCTACACCTTC